This T cell receptor (beta chain) was sequenced during a study of regulatory T cells in long-lasting Graves disease. Whole-study context: Graves' patients, newly diagnosed, had taken antithyroid drugs under 3 months.

Arm-PCR of CDR3 regions and iRepertoire HTBI primers were the basis on which TCR beta libraries were built. TCRdb reanalysed the multiplex PCR reads using MiXCR and keeps one entry per CDR3 protein. The sample lists around 400,000 distinct CDR3 sequences; 15% to 19% were seen once. Study outcomes and limitations: Persistent patients had a count of shared public clonotypes (approximately 3,000) that exceeded that of new patients (approximately 1,000). TRBV28, TRBJ1-2 and TRBJ2-5 were favored in persistent disease.

Stated time point: newly diagnosed GD, antithyroid drugs for less than 3 months. The TCR library was prepared using RNA isolated from PBMCs. Blood from the periphery, approximately 8.5 milliliters in all, was drawn into EDTA tubes. Germline values: CDR1 WSHSY, CDR2 SAAADI. The V and J ends lost 3 bases and 5 bases respectively, with 19 bases between them. The CDR3 spans 16 residues. In its sample, this clonotype was seen many times. As yet, its antigen is unknown. The rearrangement links TRBV10-2 to TRBJ2-5; D perhaps matches TRBD2 (5 bases). Source: peripheral blood mononuclear cells (PBMCs), taken at new diagnosis, from a patient treated with antithyroid drugs. This receptor was identified in a female donor with Graves disease. The CDR3 coding sequence is TGCGCCAGCAGTGATCCCCTGACCGGGCGAGGGGAGACCCAGTACTTC. It encodes CASSDPLTGRGETQYF.